This is a list of T cell receptor beta chains from one sample in a study of glioma-infiltrating T cells. TCRdb processed the multiplex PCR reads anew with MiXCR; each CDR3 protein has one entry. The sample has approximately 88,000 distinct CDR3 sequences, about 25% seen once. Sequenced sample: glioma tissue, nonneoplastic brain tissue, or PBMCs (not recorded which). The receptors were sampled from a human donor with low-grade glioma or glioblastoma, undergoing nonglioma brain surgery, or in good health (not recorded which). The CDR3 runs from the conserved cysteine through the conserved F or W. D genes are given only for firm matches. Only some rows state a clone size, as once, few, many or a class for expanded clones.

TRBV11-2,TRBJ1-1,-,-,CASSPPGVPMNTEAFF,TGTGCCAGCAGCCCCCCCGGGGTTCCGATGAACACTGAAGCTTTCTTT
TRBV12-3/TRBV12-4,TRBJ2-3,TRBD2,few,CASSPGTSGSWSTDTQYF,TGTGCCAGCAGCCCCGGGACTAGCGGGAGTTGGAGCACAGATACGCAGTATTTT
TRBV4-1,TRBJ2-3,-,few,CASSQDPFEGRTDTQYF,TGCGCCAGCAGCCAAGATCCTTTTGAGGGGCGCACAGATACGCAGTATTTT
TRBV3-1,TRBJ2-5,-,many,CASSQDQLSLETQYF,TGTGCCAGCAGCCAAGATCAACTATCCTTAGAGACCCAGTACTTC
TRBV7-6,TRBJ2-7,-,few,CASSLPLRYEQYF,TGTGCCAGCAGCTTACCCCTGCGGTACGAGCAGTACTTC
TRBV20-1,TRBJ1-5,-,many,CSASQEHGNQPQHF,TGCAGTGCTAGCCAGGAGCATGGCAATCAGCCCCAGCATTTT
TRBV6-1,TRBJ2-2,-,many,CASSANRNTGELFF,TGTGCCAGCAGTGCTAACAGGAACACCGGGGAGCTGTTTTTT
TRBV5-1,TRBJ2-5,-,-,CASSLYPVTQETQYF,TGCGCCAGCAGCCTCTACCCAGTCACCCAAGAGACCCAGTACTTC
TRBV29-1,TRBJ2-7,-,-,CSVEVGAVEQYF,TGCAGCGTTGAAGTAGGGGCAGTAGAGCAGTACTTC
TRBV14,TRBJ2-7,-,many,CASSQDGLHREQYF,TGTGCCAGCAGCCAGGACGGACTCCACCGCGAGCAGTACTTC
TRBV6-5,TRBJ2-2,-,few,CASSYSMRQATSTGELFF,TGTGCCAGCAGTTACTCGATGAGGCAGGCGACGAGCACCGGGGAGCTGTTTTTT
TRBV12-3/TRBV12-4,TRBJ2-6,-,many,CASSLEIAANVLTF,TGTGCCAGCAGTTTGGAGATTGCGGCCAACGTCCTGACTTTC
TRBV6-1,TRBJ2-7,-,many,CASPPQGEQYF,TGTGCCAGCCCTCCCCAGGGCGAGCAGTACTTC
TRBV29-1,TRBJ1-3,TRBD1,-,CSVTTGARGNTIYF,TGCAGCGTAACCACAGGGGCTCGAGGAAACACCATATATTTT
TRBV24-1,TRBJ2-3,-,many,CATSDRQVSDTQYF,TGTGCCACCAGTGACAGACAGGTCTCAGATACGCAGTATTTT
TRBV6-1,TRBJ2-7,-,many,CASTKPGTYEQYF,TGTGCCAGCACCAAACCGGGTACCTACGAGCAGTACTTC
TRBV7-2,TRBJ2-3,-,many,CASSLYARSVNSPSTDTQYF,TGTGCCAGCAGCTTATACGCGCGGAGCGTAAACTCTCCTAGCACAGATACGCAGTATTTT
TRBV19,TRBJ1-2,TRBD1,many,CASRSGQALYGYTF,TGTGCCAGCAGAAGTGGACAGGCCCTCTATGGCTACACCTTC
TRBV12-3/TRBV12-4,TRBJ2-5,TRBD1,-,CASSPGTGRYETKYF,TGTGCCAGCAGTCCTGGGACAGGACGGTATGAGACCAAGTACTTC
TRBV10-1,TRBJ2-3,-,few,CATGTADTQYF,TGCGCCACAGGAACCGCGGATACGCAGTATTTT
TRBV18,TRBJ2-4,-,few,CASSPDRNIQYF,TGTGCCAGCTCACCGGACAGAAACATTCAGTACTTC
TRBV11-2,TRBJ2-2,-,few,CASSPTNTGSGELFF,TGTGCCAGCAGCCCAACCAACACAGGGTCCGGGGAGCTGTTTTTT
TRBV6-2/TRBV6-3,TRBJ1-1,-,many,CASSYDDFTEAFF,TGTGCCAGCAGTTACGACGACTTCACTGAAGCTTTCTTT